This T cell receptor beta chain was identified in a study of CD8+ T cells in alopecia areata. Points from the study as a whole: Normal scalp had lower clonality than lesional scalp, with alopecia totalis/universalis lesions showing this most strongly. Sequencing of scalp samples also captures resident alphabeta T cells of normal skin.

Sequencing templates came from extracted RNA that was reverse transcribed into cDNA. Profiled with immunoSEQ multiplex PCR; TCRdb holds only in-frame clones, not every one. The table has about 150,000 clones, 47% seen once. A word on this clone: Its target is unknown.

The length of the CDR3 is 20 residues. Germline V lookup: CDR1 MNHEY, CDR2 SMNVEV (reference sequence). J was trimmed by 6 bases and V by 6 bases; bases with no gene match: 19. Sequenced material: CD4+ T cells sorted from blood. This sequence originates from a human donor with alopecia areata. The chain links TRBV27 to TRBJ2-4; TRBD2 matches at 14 bases. The CDR3 reads CASRGGLAGEEGRWTNIQYF. The CDR3, as DNA: TGTGCCAGCAGGGGGGGACTAGCGGGAGAGGAGGGGCGATGGACAAACATTCAGTACTTC.